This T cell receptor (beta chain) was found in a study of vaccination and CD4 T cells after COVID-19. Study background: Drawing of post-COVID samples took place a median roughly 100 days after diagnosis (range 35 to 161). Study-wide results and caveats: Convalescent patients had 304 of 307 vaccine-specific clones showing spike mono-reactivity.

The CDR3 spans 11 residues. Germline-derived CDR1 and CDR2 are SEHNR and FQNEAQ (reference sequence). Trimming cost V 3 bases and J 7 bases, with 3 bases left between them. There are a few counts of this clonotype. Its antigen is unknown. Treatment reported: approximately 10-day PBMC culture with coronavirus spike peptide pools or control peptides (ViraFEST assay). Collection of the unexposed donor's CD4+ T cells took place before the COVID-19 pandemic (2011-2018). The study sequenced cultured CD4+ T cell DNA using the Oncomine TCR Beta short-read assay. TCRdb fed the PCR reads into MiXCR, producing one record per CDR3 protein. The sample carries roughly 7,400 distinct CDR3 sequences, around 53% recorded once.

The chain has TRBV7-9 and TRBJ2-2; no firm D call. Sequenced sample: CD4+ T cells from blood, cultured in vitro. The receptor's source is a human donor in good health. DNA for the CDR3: TGTGCCAGCAGCTTCCACGGGGAGCTGTTTTTT. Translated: CASSFHGELFF.